A selection of T cell receptor beta chains follows, all from one sample in a study of shared clonotypes between healthy human individuals. Produced via immunoSEQ multiplex PCR; TCRdb's table is partial and in-frame only. The sample contains approximately 720,000 clones, about two thirds of which appear only once. Sample: memory CD4+ T cells sorted from blood. These receptors came from a woman in her twenties or thirties in good health. The CDR3 runs from the conserved cysteine through the conserved F or W. The order of the fields is J gene, clone size, D gene, V gene, CDR3 protein, CDR3 DNA. A D gene is named only where the DNA matches it firmly. Clone size is stated in some rows and not others, as once, few, many or a class when expanded.

j_gene: TRBJ2-3; abundance: -; d_gene: -; v_gene: TRBV29-1; CDR3aa: CSTRPPSDTQYF; CDR3nt: TGCAGCACCAGACCCCCTTCAGATACGCAGTATTTT
j_gene: TRBJ2-5; abundance: -; d_gene: TRBD2; v_gene: TRBV4-1; CDR3aa: CASSQGTSGSGEETQYF; CDR3nt: TGCGCCAGCAGCCAGGGGACTAGCGGGAGCGGGGAAGAGACCCAGTACTTC
j_gene: TRBJ1-5; abundance: -; d_gene: TRBD1; v_gene: TRBV11-2; CDR3aa: CASSLDGQGVSNQPQHF; CDR3nt: TGTGCCAGCAGCTTAGATGGACAGGGGGTTAGCAATCAGCCCCAGCATTTT
j_gene: TRBJ2-7; abundance: -; d_gene: -; v_gene: TRBV14; CDR3aa: CASSQEGSYEQYF; CDR3nt: TGTGCCAGCAGCCAAGAGGGGTCCTACGAGCAGTACTTC
j_gene: TRBJ1-2; abundance: -; d_gene: TRBD1; v_gene: TRBV9; CDR3aa: CASSPRTGGDYGYTF; CDR3nt: TGTGCCAGCAGCCCTCGGACAGGGGGAGACTATGGCTACACCTTC
j_gene: TRBJ2-1; abundance: -; d_gene: -; v_gene: TRBV27; CDR3aa: CASSLGNEQFF; CDR3nt: TGTGCCAGCAGCCTAGGAAATGAGCAGTTCTTC
j_gene: TRBJ2-1; abundance: many; d_gene: TRBD2; v_gene: TRBV7-3; CDR3aa: CASRRDYLNEQFF; CDR3nt: TGTGCCAGCAGACGGGACTACCTCAATGAGCAGTTCTTC
j_gene: TRBJ2-7; abundance: -; d_gene: -; v_gene: TRBV11-2; CDR3aa: CASKALQGREQYF; CDR3nt: TGTGCCAGCAAGGCTCTCCAAGGACGAGAGCAGTACTTC
j_gene: TRBJ1-3; abundance: -; d_gene: -; v_gene: TRBV7-8; CDR3aa: CASSPESSGNTIYF; CDR3nt: TGTGCCAGCAGCCCGGAGAGCTCTGGAAACACCATATATTTT
j_gene: TRBJ2-7; abundance: -; d_gene: -; v_gene: TRBV27; CDR3aa: CASSRQGPWDEQYF; CDR3nt: TGTGCCAGCAGTAGGCAGGGGCCGTGGGACGAGCAGTACTTC
j_gene: TRBJ2-7; abundance: -; d_gene: TRBD1; v_gene: TRBV4-1; CDR3aa: CASSPRTGGYEQYF; CDR3nt: TGCGCCAGCAGCCCACGGACAGGGGGGTACGAGCAGTACTTC
j_gene: TRBJ1-1; abundance: -; d_gene: -; v_gene: TRBV28; CDR3aa: CASSLGGWTEAFF; CDR3nt: TGTGCCAGCAGTTTGGGGGGATGGACTGAAGCTTTCTTT
j_gene: TRBJ2-7; abundance: -; d_gene: TRBD2; v_gene: TRBV7-2; CDR3aa: CASSFSSGLREQYF; CDR3nt: TGTGCCAGCAGCTTTTCTAGCGGACTCCGCGAGCAGTACTTC
j_gene: TRBJ2-1; abundance: many; d_gene: TRBD1; v_gene: TRBV6-5; CDR3aa: CASSYSGTGGFAEQFF; CDR3nt: TGTGCCAGCAGTTACTCCGGGACAGGGGGCTTTGCGGAGCAGTTCTTC
j_gene: TRBJ2-7; abundance: -; d_gene: -; v_gene: TRBV28; CDR3aa: CASSRGRMISYEQYF; CDR3nt: TGTGCCAGCAGCCGCGGACGGATGATCTCCTACGAGCAGTACTTC
j_gene: TRBJ2-7; abundance: -; d_gene: -; v_gene: TRBV6-6; CDR3aa: CASSYHYEQYF; CDR3nt: TGTGCCAGCAGTTATCACTACGAGCAGTACTTC
j_gene: TRBJ2-1; abundance: -; d_gene: TRBD1; v_gene: TRBV4-2; CDR3aa: CASSQGGGLGQGGYNEQFF; CDR3nt: TGTGCCAGCAGCCAAGGTGGGGGTCTTGGACAGGGTGGTTACAATGAGCAGTTCTTC
j_gene: TRBJ2-7; abundance: -; d_gene: -; v_gene: TRBV6-9; CDR3aa: CASSYKLASKVEQYF; CDR3nt: TGTGCCAGCAGTTATAAGCTAGCCAGTAAGGTCGAGCAGTACTTC
j_gene: TRBJ1-5; abundance: -; d_gene: -; v_gene: TRBV19; CDR3aa: CASSRTDGASKRPQHF; CDR3nt: TGTGCCAGTAGTAGGACAGACGGCGCATCGAAACGGCCCCAGCATTTT
j_gene: TRBJ1-5; abundance: few; d_gene: -; v_gene: TRBV2; CDR3aa: CASSEGWEPQHF; CDR3nt: TGTGCCAGCAGTGAAGGGTGGGAGCCCCAGCATTTT
j_gene: TRBJ1-1; abundance: -; d_gene: TRBD1; v_gene: TRBV5-1; CDR3aa: CASRGTDELNTEAFF; CDR3nt: TGCGCCAGCCGTGGGACAGATGAGCTGAACACTGAAGCTTTCTTT
j_gene: TRBJ2-5; abundance: -; d_gene: TRBD1; v_gene: TRBV6-5; CDR3aa: CASSYQGQEGETQYF; CDR3nt: TGTGCCAGCAGTTACCAGGGACAGGAAGGAGAGACCCAGTACTTC
j_gene: TRBJ2-1; abundance: -; d_gene: -; v_gene: TRBV11-2; CDR3aa: CASSLDRSPTLEQFF; CDR3nt: TGTGCCAGCAGCTTAGATCGATCCCCGACTTTGGAGCAGTTCTTC
j_gene: TRBJ1-1; abundance: -; d_gene: -; v_gene: TRBV27; CDR3aa: CASSLVGGRAFF; CDR3nt: TGTGCCAGCAGTTTAGTCGGGGGGCGGGCTTTCTTT
j_gene: TRBJ2-5; abundance: -; d_gene: TRBD1; v_gene: TRBV5-4; CDR3aa: CATPGQDKETQYF; CDR3nt: TGTGCCACCCCGGGACAGGATAAAGAGACCCAGTACTTC
j_gene: TRBJ2-6; abundance: -; d_gene: TRBD1; v_gene: TRBV18; CDR3aa: CASSPTRQGGANVLTF; CDR3nt: TGTGCCAGCTCACCGACAAGACAGGGGGGGGCCAACGTCCTGACTTTC
j_gene: TRBJ2-7; abundance: many; d_gene: TRBD2; v_gene: TRBV7-2; CDR3aa: CASSRTSVGYEQYF; CDR3nt: TGTGCCAGCAGCCGGACTAGCGTCGGCTACGAGCAGTACTTC
j_gene: TRBJ1-4; abundance: once; d_gene: TRBD1; v_gene: TRBV5-1; CDR3aa: CASSRTGRTTNEKLFF; CDR3nt: TGCGCCAGCAGCAGGACAGGGCGAACAACTAATGAAAAACTGTTTTTT
j_gene: TRBJ2-1; abundance: -; d_gene: -; v_gene: TRBV19; CDR3aa: CASSIYGTSSYNEQFF; CDR3nt: TGTGCCAGTAGTATTTACGGTACCTCCTCCTACAATGAGCAGTTCTTC
j_gene: TRBJ2-2; abundance: -; d_gene: TRBD1; v_gene: TRBV7-7; CDR3aa: CASSSLQGRSGELFF; CDR3nt: TGTGCCAGCAGCTCCCTACAGGGGCGGTCCGGGGAGCTGTTTTTT
j_gene: TRBJ2-7; abundance: few; d_gene: TRBD2; v_gene: TRBV11-2; CDR3aa: CASSGLAGVTYEQYF; CDR3nt: TGTGCCAGCAGCGGACTAGCGGGAGTGACCTACGAGCAGTACTTC
j_gene: TRBJ1-5; abundance: -; d_gene: -; v_gene: TRBV5-8; CDR3aa: CASSPSSGGDQPQHF; CDR3nt: TGTGCCAGCAGCCCCTCTTCGGGGGGCGACCAGCCCCAGCATTTT
j_gene: TRBJ2-3; abundance: -; d_gene: -; v_gene: TRBV7-6; CDR3aa: CASSYLQGKNADTQYF; CDR3nt: TGTGCCAGCAGCTACCTGCAGGGGAAGAATGCAGATACGCAGTATTTT
j_gene: TRBJ2-7; abundance: -; d_gene: -; v_gene: TRBV5-1; CDR3aa: CASSYRPASGEQYF; CDR3nt: TGCGCCAGCAGTTACAGGCCCGCTTCGGGAGAGCAGTACTTC
j_gene: TRBJ1-5; abundance: once; d_gene: -; v_gene: TRBV12-5; CDR3aa: CASGLAEDQPQHF; CDR3nt: TGTGCTAGTGGTTTGGCCGAGGATCAGCCCCAGCATTTT
j_gene: TRBJ2-7; abundance: -; d_gene: TRBD2; v_gene: TRBV7-9; CDR3aa: CASSPGLAGVHEQYF; CDR3nt: TGTGCCAGCAGCCCCGGGCTAGCGGGAGTTCACGAGCAGTACTTC
j_gene: TRBJ2-6; abundance: -; d_gene: TRBD1; v_gene: TRBV29-1; CDR3aa: CSVVSWGQGNAGANVLTF; CDR3nt: TGCAGCGTTGTGAGCTGGGGACAGGGGAACGCTGGGGCCAACGTCCTGACTTTC
j_gene: TRBJ2-1; abundance: -; d_gene: TRBD2; v_gene: TRBV27; CDR3aa: CASSLKGTSGRNEQFF; CDR3nt: TGTGCCAGCAGTTTAAAGGGGACTAGCGGGAGAAATGAGCAGTTCTTC
j_gene: TRBJ2-2; abundance: -; d_gene: TRBD2; v_gene: TRBV11-3; CDR3aa: CASSSGTSGNTGELFF; CDR3nt: TGTGCCAGCAGCTCCGGGACTAGCGGGAACACCGGGGAGCTGTTTTTT
j_gene: TRBJ1-5; abundance: -; d_gene: -; v_gene: TRBV6-5; CDR3aa: CASSYTFNQPQHF; CDR3nt: TGTGCCAGCAGCTACACCTTCAATCAGCCCCAGCATTTT
j_gene: TRBJ2-5; abundance: -; d_gene: -; v_gene: TRBV9; CDR3aa: CASSPRGGETQYF; CDR3nt: TGTGCCAGCAGCCCGAGGGGCGGAGAGACCCAGTACTTC